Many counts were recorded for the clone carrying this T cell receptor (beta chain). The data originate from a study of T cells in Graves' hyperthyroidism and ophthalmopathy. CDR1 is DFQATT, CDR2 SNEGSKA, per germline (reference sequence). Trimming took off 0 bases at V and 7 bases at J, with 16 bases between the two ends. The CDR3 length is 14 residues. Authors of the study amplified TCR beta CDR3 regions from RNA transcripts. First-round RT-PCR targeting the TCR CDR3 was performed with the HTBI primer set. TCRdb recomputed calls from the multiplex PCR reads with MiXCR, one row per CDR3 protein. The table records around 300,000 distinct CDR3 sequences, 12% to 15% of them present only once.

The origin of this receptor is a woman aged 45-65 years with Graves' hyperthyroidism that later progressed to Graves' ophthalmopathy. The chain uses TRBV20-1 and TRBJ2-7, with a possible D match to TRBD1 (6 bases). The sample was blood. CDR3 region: CSARDGRGGWEQYF. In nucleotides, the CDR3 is TGCAGTGCTAGAGATGGCAGGGGTGGATGGGAGCAGTACTTC.